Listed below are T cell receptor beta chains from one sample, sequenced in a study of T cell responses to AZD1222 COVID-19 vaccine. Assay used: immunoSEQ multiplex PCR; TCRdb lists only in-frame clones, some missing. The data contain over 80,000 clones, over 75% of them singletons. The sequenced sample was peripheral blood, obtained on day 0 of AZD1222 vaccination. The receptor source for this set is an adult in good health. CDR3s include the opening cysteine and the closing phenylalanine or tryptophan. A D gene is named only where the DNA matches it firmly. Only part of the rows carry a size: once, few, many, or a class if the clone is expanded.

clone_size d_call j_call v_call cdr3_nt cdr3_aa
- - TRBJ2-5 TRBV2 TGTGCCAGCAGTGACAGGGAAGGCGCGACCCAGTACTTC CASSDREGATQYF
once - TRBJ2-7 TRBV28 TGTGCCAGCCAGGGACCGCTCGCCTACGAGCAGTACTTC CASQGPLAYEQYF
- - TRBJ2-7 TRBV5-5 TGTGCCAGCAGCTTTATGAACAGCCTTTTTTCAGAGCAGTACTTC CASSFMNSLFSEQYF
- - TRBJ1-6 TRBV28 TGTGCCAGCACCCCCCGGAATTCACCCCTCCACTTT CASTPRNSPLHF
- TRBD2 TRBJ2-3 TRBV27 TGTGCCAGCAGTTTAAAAGCTAGCGGAAGCACAGATACGCAGTATTTT CASSLKASGSTDTQYF
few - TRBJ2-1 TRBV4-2 TGTGCCAGCAGCCAAGATGGGGAGCGGGCCTACAATGAGCAGTTCTTC CASSQDGERAYNEQFF
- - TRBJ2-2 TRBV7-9 TGTGCCAGCAGCACGTGGACTGGCGGGGAGCTGTTTTTT CASSTWTGGELFF
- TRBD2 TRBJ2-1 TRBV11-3 TGTGCCAGCAGCTTAGAAATCCCTAGCGGGCTATACAATGAGCAGTTCTTC CASSLEIPSGLYNEQFF
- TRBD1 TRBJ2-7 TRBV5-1 TGCGCCAGCAGCTTAGGGACAGGCCGGATGGGGGACTACGAGCAGTACTTC CASSLGTGRMGDYEQYF
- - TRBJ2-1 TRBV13 TGTGCCAGCAGCTTAGGACCGAGACACAATGAGCAGTTCTTC CASSLGPRHNEQFF
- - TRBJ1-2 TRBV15 TGTGCCACCAGCAGAGCCTCGGACGGGCGGGAAGGCTACACCTTC CATSRASDGREGYTF
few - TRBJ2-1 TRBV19 TGTGCCAGTAGTAGGGGACCGGCAAATGAGCAGTTCTTC CASSRGPANEQFF
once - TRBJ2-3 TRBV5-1 TGCGCCAGCAGCACCAACCGGGACAGGGTGAGCGGGAGGTCCCCTTGGGCGCAGTATTTT CASSTNRDRVSGRSPWAQYF
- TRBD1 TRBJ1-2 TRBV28 TGTGCCAGCAGGACCCGGGACAGGGGTTCTCCCGGTAAGGGTGGCTACACCTTC CASRTRDRGSPGKGGYTF
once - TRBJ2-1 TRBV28 TGTGCCAGCACCTTACAGGATGAGCAGTTCTTC CASTLQDEQFF
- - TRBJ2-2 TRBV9 TGTGCCAGCAGCCCGGGGCCTAACACCGGGGAGCTGTTTTTT CASSPGPNTGELFF
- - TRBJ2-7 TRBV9 TGTGCCAGCAGCCCCGGGACTCCCCGGGAGCAGTACTTC CASSPGTPREQYF
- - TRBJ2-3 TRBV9 TGTGCCAGCAGCCTCTCGGTTGGGGCGTTGCAAGATACGCAGTATTTT CASSLSVGALQDTQYF
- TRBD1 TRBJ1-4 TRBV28 TGTGCCAGCAGTTTTATTGGACAGGGTCATAGGGAAAAACTGTTTTTT CASSFIGQGHREKLFF
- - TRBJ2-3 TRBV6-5 TGTGCCACTCGGCGGGGGCCCCGCACAGATACGCAGTATTTT CATRRGPRTDTQYF